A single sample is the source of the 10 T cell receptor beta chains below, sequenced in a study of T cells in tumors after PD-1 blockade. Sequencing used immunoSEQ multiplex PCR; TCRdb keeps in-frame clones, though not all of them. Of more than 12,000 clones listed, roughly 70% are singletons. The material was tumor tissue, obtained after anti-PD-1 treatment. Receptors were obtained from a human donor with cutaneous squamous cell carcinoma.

The CDR3 region is CASSYLGRGIDYTF. The CDR3 coding sequence is TGTGCCAGCAGTTACCTGGGACGGGGTATAGACTACACCTTC. This chain connects TRBV6-2 or TRBV6-3 to TRBJ1-2; D possibly corresponds to TRBD1 (5 bases). This CDR3 has 14 amino acids. Trimming took off 2 bases at V and 10 bases at J, with 17 bases between the two ends. Germline V CDR1 and CDR2: MNHEY, SVGEGT.

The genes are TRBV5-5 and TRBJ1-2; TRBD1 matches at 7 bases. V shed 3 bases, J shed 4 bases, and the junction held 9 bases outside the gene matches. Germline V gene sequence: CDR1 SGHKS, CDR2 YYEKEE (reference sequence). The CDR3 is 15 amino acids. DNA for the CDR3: TGTGCCAGCAGCTCAACGGGTACAGGGGTCTATGGCTACACCTTC. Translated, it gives CASSSTGTGVYGYTF. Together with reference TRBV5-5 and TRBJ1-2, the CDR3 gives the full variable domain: DAGVTQSPTHLIKTRGQQVTLRCSPISGHKSVSWYQQVLGQGPQFIFQYYEKEERGRGNFPDRFSARQFPNYSSELNVNALLLGDSALYLCASSSTGTGVYGYTFGSGTRLTVV.

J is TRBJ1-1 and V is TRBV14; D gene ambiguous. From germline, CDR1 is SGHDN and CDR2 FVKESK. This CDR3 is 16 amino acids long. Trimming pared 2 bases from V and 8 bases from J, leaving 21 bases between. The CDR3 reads CASSQFIGLEGTEAFF. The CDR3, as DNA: TGTGCCAGCAGCCAATTTATCGGCTTGGAGGGAACCGAAGCTTTCTTT. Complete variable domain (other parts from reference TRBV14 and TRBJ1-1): EAGVTQFPSHSVIEKGQTVTLRCDPISGHDNLYWYRRVMGKEIKFLLHFVKESKQDESGMPNNRFLAERTGGTYSTLKVQPAELEDSGVYFCASSQFIGLEGTEAFFGQGTRLTVV.

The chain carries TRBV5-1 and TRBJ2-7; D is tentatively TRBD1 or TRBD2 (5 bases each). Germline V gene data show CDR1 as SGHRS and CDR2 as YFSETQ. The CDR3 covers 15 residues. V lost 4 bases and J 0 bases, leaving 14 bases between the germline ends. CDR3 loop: CASSRAGTNSYEQYF. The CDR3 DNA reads TGCGCCAGCAGCCGTGCCGGGACGAACTCCTACGAGCAGTACTTC.

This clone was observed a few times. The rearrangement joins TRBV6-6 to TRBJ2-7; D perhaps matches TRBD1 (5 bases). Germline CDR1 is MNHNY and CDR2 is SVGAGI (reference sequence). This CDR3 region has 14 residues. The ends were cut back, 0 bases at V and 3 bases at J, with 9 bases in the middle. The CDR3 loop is CASSYSGQHYEQYF. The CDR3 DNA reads TGTGCCAGCAGTTACTCGGGGCAGCACTACGAGCAGTACTTC.

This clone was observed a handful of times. CDR3 sequence: CASSRGLANEQFF. CDR3 nucleotide sequence: TGTGCCAGCAGTCGCGGACTAGCCAATGAGCAGTTCTTC. This chain connects TRBV6-5 to TRBJ2-1, with TRBD2 identical over 8 bases. This CDR3 has 13 amino acids. V lost 5 bases to trimming and J lost 6 bases; unmatched junction nucleotides: 3. Germline V lookup: CDR1 MNHEY, CDR2 SVGAGI.

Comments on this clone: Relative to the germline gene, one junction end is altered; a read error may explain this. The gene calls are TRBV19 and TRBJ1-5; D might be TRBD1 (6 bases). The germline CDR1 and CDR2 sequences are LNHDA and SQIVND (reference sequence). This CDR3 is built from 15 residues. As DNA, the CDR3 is TGTGTCAGTAGTATGTTACGACAGGGCAATCAGCCCCAGCATTTT. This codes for CVSSMLRQGNQPQHF.

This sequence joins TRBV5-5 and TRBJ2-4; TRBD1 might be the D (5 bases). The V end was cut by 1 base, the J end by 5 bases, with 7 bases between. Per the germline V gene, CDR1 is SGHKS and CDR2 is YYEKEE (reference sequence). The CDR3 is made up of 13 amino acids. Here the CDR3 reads CASSLTRENIQYF. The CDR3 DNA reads TGTGCCAGCAGCTTGACCAGGGAAAACATTCAGTACTTC.

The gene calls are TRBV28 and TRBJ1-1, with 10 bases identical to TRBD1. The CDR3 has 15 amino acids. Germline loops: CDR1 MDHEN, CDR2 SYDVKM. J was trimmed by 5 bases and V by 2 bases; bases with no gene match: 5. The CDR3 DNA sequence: TGTGCCAGCAGTTTACCCGGGACAGGGGAGACTGAAGCTTTCTTT. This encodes CASSLPGTGETEAFF.

The CDR3 DNA sequence: TGTGCCAGCAGCTTAGAAGGACCTTTATCGGGCGGGGAGCTGTTTTTT. Translating gives CASSLEGPLSGGELFF. The chain joins TRBV11-3 to TRBJ2-2, with D unresolved. The CDR3 is 16 residues long. Germline V gene data show CDR1 as SGHNT and CDR2 as YENEEA. Between the trimmed V and J ends, which lost 0 bases and 7 bases, there was a span of 15 bases.